The 27 T cell receptor beta chains given below trace back to one sample, sequenced in a study of molecular identifiers for immune sequencing clone quantification. TCRdb reprocessed the PCR reads with MiXCR, giving one entry per CDR3 protein. Of about 640,000 distinct CDR3 sequences in the sample, 20% were seen once. The sequencing sample was made of naive CD8+ T cells from blood, with Jurkat cell RNA spiked in. Described subset: FACS-sorted CD8+CD4-CCR7+CD45RA+ naive T cells. These receptors all stem from a human donor in good health. Some libraries in this study had Jurkat cell RNA spiked in.

This clonotype was seen more than once but under ten times. It may be a read error: a sequence one base away is much more abundant. This chain links TRBV12-5 with TRBJ1-5; D unresolved. The CDR3 consists of 15 residues. Germline-derived CDR1 and CDR2 are LGHNT and FRNRAP. CDR3 DNA sequence: TGTGCTAGTGGTTTGTCAGTAGATAGCAATCGGCCCCAGCATTTT. Its translation: CASGLSVDSNRPQHF.

This clonotype was recorded a few times. This may be a read error, as it is one base from a much larger clone. The chain links TRBV7-9 to TRBJ1-4, with D uncertain. The CDR3 has 14 amino acids. Germline CDR1 SEHNR, CDR2 FQNEAQ (reference sequence). CDR3 nucleotides: TGTGCCAGCGGCTTATACACAGTGGATGAAAAACTGTTTTTT. The encoded protein is CASGLYTVDEKLFF. The complete variable domain, with remaining parts taken from reference TRBV7-9 and TRBJ1-4, reads DTGVSQNPRHKITKRGQNVTFRCDPISEHNRLYWYRQTLGQGPEFLTYFQNEAQLEKSRLLSDRFSAERPKGSFSTLEIQRTEQGDSAMYLCASGLYTVDEKLFFGSGTQLSVL.

This clonotype turned up a few times. The chain links TRBV20-1 to TRBJ2-7; TRBD2 is a possible D gene (7 bases). V lost 3 bases and J lost 7, with 19 bases in between. Per germline, CDR1 DFQATT and CDR2 SNEGSKA (reference sequence). The length of the CDR3 is 14 residues. CDR3: CSARDRGGGGEQYF. CDR3 bases: TGCAGTGCTAGGGATAGAGGGGGGGGGGGAGAGCAGTACTTC.

The CDR3, as DNA: TGCGCCAGCAGCTTGGGACAGGGGTTCCACGAGCAGTACTTC. Translated, it gives CASSLGQGFHEQYF. The chain recombines TRBV5-1 with TRBJ2-7; 8 bases fit TRBD1. Germline CDR1 and CDR2: SGHRS and YFSETQ. J was trimmed by 5 bases and V by 0 bases; bases with no gene match: 4. The CDR3 has 14 residues.

This clonotype was counted at least ten times. The J gene is TRBJ2-1, the V gene TRBV28; 7 positions match TRBD2. Germline CDR1 is MDHEN and CDR2 is SYDVKM. Trimming took 2 bases from V and 2 from J; bases not matched to a gene: 0. The CDR3 length is 14 residues. CDR3 in DNA: TGTGCCAGCAGTTTAGGGACTACCTACAATGAGCAGTTCTTC. Translated, it gives CASSLGTTYNEQFF.

This clonotype was recorded many times. The rearrangement joins TRBV7-9 to TRBJ2-5; a weak D match, TRBD2 (6 bases). The CDR3 extends over 16 amino acids. V lost 4 bases to trimming and J lost 2 bases, with 17 bases between them. The germline gives CDR1 SEHNR, CDR2 FQNEAQ (reference sequence). The CDR3 reads CASSSNRGELQETQYF. CDR3 nucleotide sequence: TGTGCCAGCAGCTCCAACCGCGGGGAGTTACAAGAGACCCAGTACTTC.

This clonotype was detected ten times or more. This sequence joins TRBV4-1 and TRBJ1-2; D call uncertain. Germline CDR1 MGHRA, CDR2 YSYEKL. V was shortened by 3 bases and J by 3 bases, with 11 bases between the two germline ends. The CDR3 loop spans 14 amino acids. CDR3 amino acids: CASSQAGVDYGYTF. The CDR3 region has the DNA TGCGCCAGCAGCCAGGCCGGAGTCGACTATGGCTACACCTTC.

This clonotype came up a few times. A read error may be the cause here, since a much bigger clone is one base away. This chain uses TRBV7-9 with TRBJ1-5; tentative D call: TRBD1 (6 bases). The CDR3 is made up of 16 amino acids. Trimming removed 5 bases from V and 0 bases from J, with 14 bases in between. Germline V gives CDR1 SEHNR, CDR2 FQNEAQ (reference sequence). The CDR3 coding sequence is TGTGCCAGCAGCCATCAGACAGGCTGTAGCAATCAGCCCCAGCATTTT. This sequence encodes CASSHQTGCSNQPQHF.

At least ten counts were recorded for this clonotype. The rearrangement links TRBV7-2 to TRBJ2-1, with 9 bases matching TRBD1. The germline V gene has CDR1 SGHTA and CDR2 FQGNSA. The V segment lost 7 bases and the J segment 4 bases; nucleotides outside the gene matches: 8. The CDR3 has 15 residues. CDR3 DNA sequence: TGTGCCAGCACCCTGGGGGGACAGGGATACAATGAGCAGTTCTTC. Protein product: CASTLGGQGYNEQFF.

This clonotype was observed at least ten times. V and J are TRBV6-5 and TRBJ1-1, with a tentative D call TRBD1 (6 bases). The CDR3 runs to 16 residues. The germline V and J ends were trimmed by 4 bases and 0 bases, with 15 bases remaining between them. Germline V gene data show CDR1 as MNHEY and CDR2 as SVGAGI. DNA of the CDR3: TGTGCCAGCAGTTCCACCCCGACAGGCCTGAACACTGAAGCTTTCTTT. It specifies CASSSTPTGLNTEAFF.

On this clonotype: This sequence may be a read error, since a much larger clone differs from it by one base. The chain carries TRBV20-1 and TRBJ2-1; TRBD2 agrees at 10 bases. CDR3 size: 15 residues. Trimming cost V 5 bases and J 8 bases; bases outside gene matches: 12. Per the germline V gene, CDR1 is DFQATT and CDR2 is SNEGSKA (reference sequence). The CDR3 spells CSAASSGLAVDEQFF. CDR3 coding DNA: TGCAGTGCTGCCAGTTCAGGACTAGCGGTCGATGAGCAGTTCTTC.

This clonotype was detected many times. The chain employs TRBV12-5 and TRBJ1-1; D may be TRBD1 (5 bases). Germline CDR1 LGHNT, CDR2 FRNRAP. Trimming pared 2 bases from V and 3 bases from J, leaving 10 bases between. CDR3 size: 14 residues. The chain's CDR3 is CASGLWGSHTEAFF. CDR3 DNA sequence: TGTGCTAGTGGTTTGTGGGGCAGTCACACTGAAGCTTTCTTT.

Regarding this clonotype: This may arise from a read error, as a much more abundant clone is one base away. The chain carries TRBV5-1 and TRBJ2-3; 7 nucleotides align to TRBD1. CDR1 is SGHRS and CDR2 is YFSETQ in the germline V gene. The CDR3 is made up of 19 amino acids. The CDR3: CASRSRGQGVQSSTNTQYF. CDR3 coding DNA: TGCGCCAGCCGCTCAAGAGGGCAGGGGGTACAATCGTCCACAAATACGCAGTATTTT.

As for this clonotype: A read error is possible here, since a much larger clone lies one base away. The J gene is TRBJ2-7, the V gene TRBV7-9; perhaps TRBD2 as D (6 bases). The CDR3 loop spans 16 amino acids. Germline CDR1 reads SEHNR; CDR2 reads FQNEAQ (reference sequence). Trimming left V 7 bases short and J 0 bases short, with 19 bases between. The CDR3 DNA reads TGTGCCAGCACTACGGAGGGGCACTCGAGCTCCTACGAGCAGTACTTC. Its translation is CASTTEGHSSSYEQYF.

V gene TRBV11-3 combines with J gene TRBJ2-1; no clear D gene. In germline, CDR1 is SGHNT, CDR2 YENEEA. The length of the CDR3 is 12 residues. Deletions cut 4 bases from V and 7 bases from J, with 8 bases between. CDR3 DNA: TGTGCCAGCAGCTCCCTTACGAATGAGCAGTTCTTC. It translates to CASSSLTNEQFF.

The DNA of the CDR3 is TGTGCCAGCACTACTGTACAGAATCCGAACACCGGGGAGCTGTTTTTT. Protein product: CASTTVQNPNTGELFF. The chain links TRBV7-9 to TRBJ2-2; D call uncertain. The V end lost 7 bases, the J end lost 0 bases, and 15 bases lay between the germline ends. Germline V CDR1 and CDR2: SEHNR, FQNEAQ (reference sequence). The CDR3 runs 16 residues.

This clonotype was seen at least ten times. V is TRBV20-1 and J is TRBJ1-1, with D possibly TRBD1 on 5 matching bases. Looked up from germline, CDR1 is DFQATT and CDR2 is SNEGSKA (reference sequence). The CDR3 loop spans 12 amino acids. The V gene lost 5 bases and the J gene lost 8 bases, with 15 bases spanning the gap. CDR3 region: CSASIGGGEAFF. The CDR3 nucleotides read TGCAGTGCTTCCATTGGGGGAGGAGAAGCTTTCTTT.

This clonotype was picked up many times. This chain joins TRBV21-1 and TRBJ2-6; the table's D gene call, TRBD1, was not cross checked with the DNA. TRBV21-1 is a pseudogene. The CDR3 spans 18 residues. DNA of the CDR3: TGTGCCAGCACCAAGACAGGGAGTTCCTCCTCTGGGGCCAACGTCCTGACTTTC. Amino acid sequence: CASTKTGSSSSGANVLTF.

This rearrangement joins TRBV9 to TRBJ2-3, with a weak D call TRBD1 (5 bases). The CDR3 contains 15 residues. Trimming shortened V by 0 bases and J by 2 bases, and 10 bases separated the two germline ends. Germline V CDR1 and CDR2: SGDLS, YYNGEE. The CDR3 DNA reads as TGTGCCAGCAGCGTAGAGGGGTCAGACACAGATACGCAGTATTTT. Translated, it gives CASSVEGSDTDTQYF.

This clonotype was observed many times. The chain recombines TRBV6-2 or TRBV6-3 with TRBJ2-3; D might be TRBD1 (6 bases). CDR1 and CDR2 from the germline V gene are MNHEY and SVGEGT. This CDR3 contains 13 residues. V lost 5 bases and J lost 6, with 12 bases in between. The CDR3 spells CASSKGQPDTQYF. The DNA of the CDR3 is TGTGCCAGCAGTAAAGGACAGCCCGATACGCAGTATTTT.

On this clonotype itself: This may stem from a read error, because a much larger clone lies one nucleotide away. The gene calls are TRBV4-1 and TRBJ2-7, with D perhaps assigned TRBD1 or TRBD2 (6 bases each). The CDR3 runs to 13 residues. The germline gives CDR1 MGHRA, CDR2 YSYEKL. V was clipped by 4 bases and J by 7 bases, with 14 bases between them. The CDR3 protein is CASSPEGGTEQYF. The CDR3 bases are TGCGCCAGCAGCCCCGAGGGGGGCACAGAGCAGTACTTC.

With regard to this clonotype: A clone one base away is much larger, so this may be a read error. The V and J genes are TRBV4-1 and TRBJ2-7; the D gene is possibly TRBD1 (5 bases). The CDR3 is 14 residues long. Per germline, CDR1 MGHRA and CDR2 YSYEKL. Trimming took off 3 bases at V and 5 bases at J, with 14 bases between the two ends. The CDR3 DNA reads as TGCGCCAGCAGCCAGGGCAGGGATTCCCACGAGCAGTACTTC. This gives the protein CASSQGRDSHEQYF.

In its sample, this clonotype was seen a few times. This may be a read error: a much more frequent sequence differs by one nucleotide. This sequence joins TRBV27 and TRBJ2-7, with D possibly being TRBD2 (6 bases). The CDR3 totals 13 residues. CDR1 MNHEY and CDR2 SMNVEV come from the germline V gene (reference sequence). This chain's CDR3 is CASSLRGNYGQYF. In DNA, the CDR3 is TGTGCCAGCAGTTTACGGGGGAACTACGGGCAGTACTTC.

This clonotype was detected a few times. The rearrangement joins TRBV28 to TRBJ2-5; D is uncertain. With 2 bases removed from V and 5 bases from J, the gap between germline ends came to 12 bases. This CDR3 is built from 14 residues. The germline gives CDR1 MDHEN, CDR2 SYDVKM. The CDR3 DNA is TGTGCCAGCAGTTTAGCGTCGGGCTGGGAGACCCAGTACTTC. Translated: CASSLASGWETQYF. Complete variable domain (other parts from reference TRBV28 and TRBJ2-5): DVKVTQSSRYLVKRTGEKVFLECVQDMDHENMFWYRQDPGLGLRLIYFSYDVKMKEKGDIPEGYSVSREKKERFSLILESASTNQTSMYLCASSLASGWETQYFGPGTRLLVL.

This clonotype was seen at least ten times. CDR3 DNA sequence: TGCAGTGCTAGGGACCTTAACTATGGCTACACCTTC. Translation gives CSARDLNYGYTF. The gene calls are TRBV20-1 and TRBJ1-2; no clear D. V was pared by 3 bases and J by 1 base, with 6 bases between. The CDR3 contains 12 residues. CDR1 DFQATT and CDR2 SNEGSKA come from the germline V gene (reference sequence).

The chain joins TRBV28 to TRBJ2-1, with 9 bases that match TRBD1. CDR3 size: 16 residues. Germline CDR1 and CDR2: MDHEN and SYDVKM. V dropped 3 bases and J dropped 6; count of bases not matched to a gene: 9. The CDR3, as DNA: TGTGCCAGCAGTTTTTTCGGGACAGGGTCGGGCAATGAGCAGTTCTTC. Its translation is CASSFFGTGSGNEQFF.

A remark on this clonotype: A much larger clonotype is one base distant, so this may be a read error. The rearrangement uses TRBV7-6 and TRBJ2-5, with TRBD1 matching over 7 bases. The length of the CDR3 is 17 residues. The germline gives CDR1 SGHVS, CDR2 FNYEAQ. The CDR3 loop is CTSSSYPPGDSQETQYF. CDR3 DNA sequence: TGTACCAGCAGCTCCTACCCCCCCGGGGACAGCCAAGAGACCCAGTACTTC.